These T cell receptor beta chains were read from a single sample in a study of Ad26.COV2.S vaccination and SARS-CoV-2 variants. TCRdb's copy holds only in-frame clones and misses some; the assay was immunoSEQ multiplex PCR. The repertoire includes a few hundred thousand clones, 87% of them detected once, and about 3.5% sits in the top ten. Specimen: peripheral blood, collected in a trial of Ad26.COV2.S vaccine versus placebo. These receptors came from a person aged 18-65 years who received the Ad26.COV2.S COVID-19 vaccine or a placebo. Each CDR3 is given with its conserved first and last residue. The D gene is left open where the match is weak. The size of a clone is reported for some rows only, either as once, few or many, or as a class for expanded clones.

j_call,d_call,cdr3_length,v_call,clone_size,cdr3_nt,cdr3_aa
TRBJ1-6,-,18,TRBV6-2/TRBV6-3,-,TGTGCCAGCAGTTACTCGAACTCCGGGACAAGCTATAATTCACCCCTCCACTTT,CASSYSNSGTSYNSPLHF
TRBJ2-1,-,14,TRBV27,-,TGTGCCAGCAGTTTAGGCAGCTCCTACAATGAGCAGTTCTTC,CASSLGSSYNEQFF
TRBJ2-5,-,14,TRBV4-2,-,TGTGCCAGCAGCCCCCGGGATAGCCAAGAGACCCAGTACTTC,CASSPRDSQETQYF
TRBJ2-3,-,14,TRBV6-5,-,TGTGCCACCAAACCTCGACGGGGCACAGATACGCAGTATTTT,CATKPRRGTDTQYF
TRBJ2-7,TRBD2,16,TRBV30,-,TGTGCCTGGAGGGGGCGTCGGCTAGCGGGGTCCTACGAGCAGTACTTC,CAWRGRRLAGSYEQYF
TRBJ2-5,TRBD2,13,TRBV12-3/TRBV12-4,-,TGTGCCAGCGAAAGGGAGGGAGGGGAGACCCAGTACTTC,CASEREGGETQYF
TRBJ2-7,TRBD2,15,TRBV7-7,few,TGTGCTAGCAGCCCCCGGACTAGCGGGTTGCACGAGCAGTACTTC,CASSPRTSGLHEQYF
TRBJ2-1,-,16,TRBV10-3,-,TGTGCCATCGGGGGCGGCGGGGCCCACAGTTACAATGAGCAGTTCTTC,CAIGGGGAHSYNEQFF
TRBJ1-1,-,15,TRBV6-5,-,TGTGCCAGCCGGCTCCTCGGGCAGGGGAACACTGAAGCTTTCTTT,CASRLLGQGNTEAFF
TRBJ2-5,-,17,TRBV9,few,TGTGCCAGCAGCGTAGGTGCGCGGCAGGGGGGTAGGGAGACCCAGTACTTC,CASSVGARQGGRETQYF
TRBJ2-5,-,12,TRBV2,once,TGTGCCAGCAGTGAAGTATGGGAGACCCAGTACTTC,CASSEVWETQYF
TRBJ2-3,TRBD2,16,TRBV18,-,TGTGCCAGCTCACCACGCCCAGCGGGGGGGCAAGATACGCAGTATTTT,CASSPRPAGGQDTQYF
TRBJ1-5,-,15,TRBV19,-,TGTGCCAGTAGTATAAACCCACTTAGCAATCAGCCCCAGCATTTT,CASSINPLSNQPQHF
TRBJ1-2,-,14,TRBV18,-,TGTGCCAGCTCACCCCCAGGGGAGCATAGAGGCTACACCTTC,CASSPPGEHRGYTF
TRBJ1-4,-,15,TRBV4-1,-,TGCGCCAGCAGCGGGGGGGCAGGCGACAATGAAAAACTGTTTTTT,CASSGGAGDNEKLFF
TRBJ2-3,TRBD2,15,TRBV7-2,-,TGTGCCAGCAGCTCCGGACTAGGGGGCACAGATACGCAGTATTTT,CASSSGLGGTDTQYF
TRBJ1-6,-,14,TRBV6-5,-,TGTGCCAGCAGTTACACACCCCGTTCCTCACCCCTCCACTTT,CASSYTPRSSPLHF